This T cell receptor (beta chain) was identified during a study of T cell responses to AZD1222 COVID-19 vaccine. Study-wide results and caveats: The reported proportion of spike-specific TCRs targeting unmutated variant regions was nearly half. Spike-specific TCR breadth rose after two AZD1222 doses, and depth rose as well.

Germline V gives CDR1 SGHVS, CDR2 FQNEAQ. CDR3 length: 13 amino acids. V was trimmed by 1 base and J by 8 bases, leaving 9 bases between them. Clones were read by immunoSEQ multiplex PCR, and TCRdb kept only the in-frame ones, dropping some. This table has 55,000 to 75,000 clones, 60% to 85% appearing once. Concerning this clone itself: Its antigen remains unidentified.

The chain recombines TRBV7-8 with TRBJ1-5; unclear D gene. This receptor was identified in an adult in good health. The input for sequencing was peripheral blood, taken on day 0 of MenACWY control vaccination. CDR3 residues: CASSLGPFEPQHF. DNA for the CDR3: TGTGCCAGCAGCTTAGGGCCGTTTGAGCCCCAGCATTTT.